This passage covers 14 T cell receptor beta chains from one sample sequenced in a study of T cells in women clearing cervical HPV infection. Profiling relied on immunoSEQ multiplex PCR, and the TCRdb table lists in-frame clones only, not all of them. Its listing shows some 46,000 clones. Sequenced: blood buffy coat. Receptors were obtained from a woman between 18 and 69 years old with a cervical HPV16 infection that either progressed to CIN3+ or cleared (not recorded which).

For this clone: The read terminates 3 residues ahead of where the CDR3 ends, so the germline J gene completes it. The rearrangement joins TRBV5-6 to TRBJ2-4; D tentatively fits TRBD1 or TRBD2 (5 bases each). This CDR3 contains 14 residues. Germline assignment: CDR1 SGHDT and CDR2 YYEEEE. V lost 6 bases, J lost 3 bases, and 13 bases lay in between. The CDR3 reads CASMKRGVKNIQYF. The sequenced part of the CDR3 DNA is TGTGCCAGCATGAAAAGGGGAGTCAAAAACATT.

Turning to this clone: With the read ending 3 residues before the CDR3 end, the germline J gene is used to fill in that end. The rearrangement uses TRBV6-4 and TRBJ1-3; TRBD1 aligns across 10 bases. This CDR3 has 16 amino acids. Germline loops: CDR1 MRHNA, CDR2 SNTAGT. With 8 bases clipped from V and 3 bases from J, the junction kept 10 bases outside the gene matches. The chain's CDR3 is CASRRRQGAHGNTIYF. Incomplete CDR3 DNA: TGTGCCAGCCGGCGTAGACAGGGGGCTCATGGAAACACC.

Comment on this clone: The CDR3 end lies 3 residues beyond the end of the read and is filled in from the germline J gene. This rearrangement joins TRBV18 to TRBJ1-2, with 7 nucleotides matching TRBD1. This CDR3 contains 13 residues. Germline V CDR1 and CDR2: KGHSH, LQKENI. The CDR3 loop reads CASSPDRSNDYTF. Partial CDR3 DNA: TGTGCCAGCTCACCGGACAGGAGCAATGAC.

Of note for this clone: The read ends 3 residues before the CDR3 terminus; that terminus is restored from the germline J gene. This chain joins TRBV19 and TRBJ1-2, with 11 bases matching TRBD1. There are 15 residues in the CDR3. The germline gives CDR1 LNHDA, CDR2 SQIVND (reference sequence). V was pared by 5 bases and J by 5 bases, with 7 bases of the junction left unmatched. CDR3 bases read: TGTGCCAGTAGTTCGGGACAGGGGGAGAAGTATGGC. Translation: CASSSGQGEKYG. The whole CDR3 reads CASSSGQGEKYGYTF.

On this clone itself: Read sequence stops 3 residues before the CDR3 end, and the germline J gene provides the missing end. The chain couples TRBV19 to TRBJ1-5; 8 bases are a match to TRBD1. Trimming at V came to 6 bases and at J to 7 bases, leaving 14 bases not matched to a gene. Germline V lookup: CDR1 LNHDA, CDR2 SQIVND (reference sequence). CDR3 size: 16 residues. The sequenced part of the CDR3 DNA is TGTGCCAGTAGCGCACAGGGGGTTAGGGAGAAGCAGCCC. This gives the protein CASSAQGVREKQP. The CDR3 in its entirety is CASSAQGVREKQPQHF. The whole variable domain, remainder taken from reference TRBV19 and TRBJ1-5, is DGGITQSPKYLFRKEGQNVTLSCEQNLNHDAMYWYRQDPGQGLRLIYYSQIVNDFQKGDIAEGYSVSREKKESFPLTVTSAQKNPTAFYLCASSAQGVREKQPQHFGDGTRLSIL.

As to this clone: The read is 3 residues too short to cover the CDR3 end, so that end is filled in from the germline J gene. The chain couples TRBV19 to TRBJ1-1; 10 bases fit TRBD1. V lost 5 bases to trimming and J lost 4 bases; unmatched junction nucleotides: 4. The CDR3 has 14 amino acids. Looked up from germline, CDR1 is LNHDA and CDR2 is SQIVND (reference sequence). Incomplete CDR3 DNA: TGTGCCAGTAGTGTACGGACAGGGGGCACTGAA. It encodes CASSVRTGGTE. The complete CDR3 sequence is CASSVRTGGTEAFF.

With regard to this clone: With the read ending 3 residues before the CDR3 end, the germline J gene is used to fill in that end. The V call is TRBV2, the J call TRBJ2-3; 7 nucleotides line up with TRBD2. The J segment lost 6 bases and the V segment lost 10 bases, leaving 13 bases of the junction unmatched. This CDR3 has 14 amino acids. Germline V gene data show CDR1 as SNHLY and CDR2 as FYNNEI. CDR3 protein: CANPGLHGSDTQYF. Incomplete CDR3 DNA: TGTGCCAACCCGGGACTACACGGGAGCGATACG.

Turning to this clone: The read gets to within 3 residues of the CDR3 end, and the germline J gene fills in the rest. V is TRBV7-2 and J is TRBJ2-2; TRBD2 aligns across 8 bases. Germline V lookup: CDR1 SGHTA, CDR2 FQGNSA. The CDR3 sequence is 14 residues long. CDR3 residues: CASSPGRGNSPLFF. Incomplete CDR3 DNA: TGTGCCAGCAGCCCCGGGAGGGGCAATTCACCG.

In regard to this clone: Sequencing ends 3 residues short of the CDR3 end; the germline J gene provides the rest. The V call is TRBV19, the J call TRBJ2-2; 7 bases align to TRBD1. Losses at the gene ends were 6 bases for V and 4 bases for J; bases not matched to a gene: 5. CDR1 and CDR2 (germline): LNHDA, SQIVND (reference sequence). The CDR3 has 14 amino acids. The sequenced part of the CDR3 DNA is TGTGCCAGTAGCCAGGGGGTCCCCACCGGGGAG. This codes for CASSQGVPTGE. The CDR3, in full, reads CASSQGVPTGELFF.

As concerns this clone: The CDR3 end falls 3 residues outside the read, so it is completed with the germline J gene. The chain employs TRBV29-1 and TRBJ2-1, with 8 bases identical to TRBD1. The CDR3 covers 12 residues. Looked up from germline, CDR1 is SQVTM and CDR2 is ANQGSEA. V trimming: 4 bases; J trimming: 9 bases; junction bases outside the gene matches: 5. Incomplete CDR3 DNA: TGCAGCGTTGGGCAGGGGGCGAGTGAG. It codes for CSVGQGASE. The full CDR3 sequence reads CSVGQGASEQFF.

Of note for this clone: With the read ending 3 residues before the CDR3 end, the germline J gene is used to fill in that end. The rearrangement joins TRBV6-2 or TRBV6-3 to TRBJ2-7; 9 nucleotides line up with TRBD1. Trimming cost V 7 bases and J 4 bases; bases outside gene matches: 11. The CDR3 is 15 amino acids. Germline CDR1 is MNHEY and CDR2 is SVGEGT. The DNA read from the CDR3 is TGTGCCAGCAAAACCAGACAGGGGGGATTGTACGAG. Protein: CASKTRQGGLYE. The entire CDR3 protein reads CASKTRQGGLYEQYF.

Note on this clone: The read is 3 residues too short to cover the CDR3 end, so that end is filled in from the germline J gene. The chain carries TRBV7-9 and TRBJ1-6; D is uncertain. V lost 5 bases to trimming and J lost 8 bases, with 16 bases between them. Germline V gene data show CDR1 as SEHNR and CDR2 as FQNEAQ (reference sequence). The CDR3 consists of 15 residues. Here the CDR3 reads CASSPIDIPDSPLHF. The part of the CDR3 DNA that was read is TGTGCCAGCAGCCCAATAGACATCCCTGATTCACCC.

To note about this clone: Coverage ceases 3 residues before the CDR3 finishes, and the germline J gene fills in the end. The chain employs TRBV25-1 and TRBJ2-3; TRBD1 is a possible D gene (5 bases). The CDR3 is 17 amino acids. V lost 2 bases to trimming and J lost 0 bases, with 15 bases between them. Per germline, CDR1 MGHDK and CDR2 SYGVNS. The CDR3 sequence is CASSETQGNSSTDTQYF. The sequenced CDR3 bases are TGTGCCAGCAGTGAAACGCAGGGCAATTCTAGCACAGATACG.

A remark on this clone: The CDR3 is cut off 3 residues early in the read; its end comes from the germline J gene. The chain recombines TRBV19 with TRBJ2-2, with a weak D call TRBD1 (6 bases). This CDR3 contains 13 residues. Germline CDR1 and CDR2: LNHDA and SQIVND (reference sequence). The part of the CDR3 DNA that was read is TGTGCCAGTAGTATAGTCTTGGGGGCAGAG. It specifies CASSIVLGAE. The CDR3 in its entirety is CASSIVLGAELFF.